This T cell receptor beta chain was recorded in a study of cytomegalovirus exposure and HLA in healthy donors. Looking at the study overall: Around 77% of some 390 genotyped donors fell in the Caucasian-associated ancestry cluster. Study-level results: Relative to the approximately 700-donor mean, N-insertions were reportedly fewer in an Asian-associated ancestry cluster in a later analysis. Later genetic work tied a missense DCLRE1C variant to beta-chain V and J trimming.

Comment on this clone: Its target is not known.

With 6 bases clipped from V and 6 bases from J, the junction kept 11 bases outside the gene matches. The CDR3 covers 16 residues. Germline CDR1 reads MNHEY; CDR2 reads SMNVEV (reference sequence). The PCR employed 60 Vbeta primers together with 13 Jbeta primers. Generated by immunoSEQ multiplex PCR, the TCRdb table keeps only in-frame clones and is missing some. The table records about 170,000 clones, roughly 76% of them present only once. V is TRBV27 and J is TRBJ2-4, with 10 bases lining up with TRBD2. This sequence originates from a woman aged 18-29 years in good health and CMV-seropositive. Sample: PBMCs. The CDR3 spells CASRMMGSGGANIQYF. Written as DNA, the CDR3 is TGTGCCAGCAGAATGATGGGGAGCGGGGGGGCAAACATTCAGTACTTC.